What follows are 10 T cell receptor beta chains derived from one specimen sequenced in a study of beta chain features in type 1 diabetes. Every isolated RNA sample was fully reverse transcribed, so sequencing captured expressed TCRB transcripts. Assay used: immunoSEQ multiplex PCR; TCRdb lists only in-frame clones, some missing. The table has approximately 120,000 clones, 40% seen once. Sequenced input: stem cell memory CD4+ T cells from blood. The receptors were sampled from a woman aged 18-30 years in good health.

This chain connects TRBV10-3 to TRBJ2-7, with D maybe TRBD2 (5 bases). Deletions cut 8 bases from V and 1 base from J, with 9 bases between. The CDR3 loop spans 12 amino acids. Germline V gives CDR1 ENHRY, CDR2 SYGVKD. The CDR3 here is CAIGGHSYEQYF. CDR3 sequence (DNA): TGTGCCATCGGAGGTCATTCCTACGAGCAGTACTTC.

This chain links TRBV2 with TRBJ2-7, with 8 bases identical to TRBD1. Germline V gene sequence: CDR1 SNHLY, CDR2 FYNNEI. Trimming removed 7 bases from V and 2 bases from J; junction bases left unmatched: 7. This CDR3 is built from 14 residues. The CDR3 loop is CASIPDRATYEQYF. The CDR3 DNA follows: TGTGCCAGCATCCCGGACAGGGCTACCTACGAGCAGTACTTC.

A few counts support this clone. This chain connects TRBV6-6 to TRBJ2-7; no definite D call. V was shortened by 8 bases and J by 4 bases, with 15 bases between the two germline ends. CDR1 and CDR2 (germline): MNHNY, SVGAGI (reference sequence). This CDR3 comprises 13 residues. The DNA of the CDR3 is TGTGCCAGCCGCAGACATATAGATTACGAGCAGTACTTC. The encoded protein is CASRRHIDYEQYF.

The V call is TRBV2, the J call TRBJ2-5; D remains ambiguous. The CDR3 consists of 12 residues. The germline V and J ends were trimmed by 2 bases and 4 bases, with 5 bases remaining between them. CDR1 and CDR2 (germline): SNHLY, FYNNEI. CDR3: CASSEFRETQYF. The CDR3 DNA follows: TGTGCCAGCAGTGAATTTAGAGAGACCCAGTACTTC. The full variable domain, in which reference TRBV2 and TRBJ2-5 provide the parts outside the CDR3, is EPEVTQTPSHQVTQMGQEVILRCVPISNHLYFYWYRQILGQKVEFLVSFYNNEISEKSEIFDDQFSVERPDGSNFTLKIRSTKLEDSAMYFCASSEFRETQYFGPGTRLLVL.

This clone was counted only a few times. The rearrangement links TRBV2 to TRBJ1-1, with 7 bases lining up with TRBD1. Germline V gives CDR1 SNHLY, CDR2 FYNNEI. Trimming removed 8 bases from V and 5 bases from J; junction bases left unmatched: 2. The CDR3 has 11 amino acids. The CDR3 sequence: CASFRGTEAFF. The CDR3 coding sequence is TGTGCCAGCTTCAGGGGGACTGAAGCTTTCTTT. Based on the CDR3 plus reference TRBV2 and TRBJ1-1, the full variable domain is EPEVTQTPSHQVTQMGQEVILRCVPISNHLYFYWYRQILGQKVEFLVSFYNNEISEKSEIFDDQFSVERPDGSNFTLKIRSTKLEDSAMYFCASFRGTEAFFGQGTRLTVV.

This chain connects TRBV5-4 to TRBJ2-7, with D hard to call. This CDR3 is built from 13 residues. Deletions cut 1 base from V and 1 base from J, with 6 bases between. The germline V gene has CDR1 SGHNT and CDR2 YYREEE (reference sequence). The CDR3 nucleotides read TGTGCCAGCAGCTTGCACAGTTCCTACGAGCAGTACTTC. Translation gives CASSLHSSYEQYF.

This clone was counted only a few times. The V and J genes are TRBV28 and TRBJ1-1; the D is unclear. CDR1 is MDHEN and CDR2 is SYDVKM in the germline V gene. This CDR3 is 15 amino acids long. V lost 5 bases, J lost 1 base, and 14 bases lay in between. DNA for the CDR3: TGTGCCAGCAGTGCGCTTGGTAATGAGAACACTGAAGCTTTCTTT. This sequence encodes CASSALGNENTEAFF. The complete variable domain, with remaining parts taken from reference TRBV28 and TRBJ1-1, reads DVKVTQSSRYLVKRTGEKVFLECVQDMDHENMFWYRQDPGLGLRLIYFSYDVKMKEKGDIPEGYSVSREKKERFSLILESASTNQTSMYLCASSALGNENTEAFFGQGTRLTVV.

This clone was counted between two and nine times. The rearrangement links TRBV5-4 to TRBJ2-7, with 10 bases fitting TRBD2. The length of the CDR3 is 19 residues. CDR1 and CDR2 (germline): SGHNT, YYREEE (reference sequence). J gave up 4 bases and V 4 bases, and 20 bases lay outside the gene matches. In DNA form, the CDR3 reads TGTGCCAGCAGCCAAGAGAGGAGGACTAGCGGCCGAGTCCCGTACGAGCAGTACTTC. Encoded protein: CASSQERRTSGRVPYEQYF.

This clone was recorded a few times. The V gene is TRBV28, the J gene TRBJ1-2; TRBD1 matches 12 bases. The CDR3 totals 15 residues. In germline, CDR1 is MDHEN, CDR2 SYDVKM. The J segment lost 6 bases and the V segment lost 6 bases, leaving 8 bases of the junction unmatched. CDR3 nucleotide sequence: TGTGCCAGCAGATACACCGGGACAGGGGGCAATGGCTACACCTTC. Translation gives CASRYTGTGGNGYTF.

This clone showed up just a few times. This chain uses TRBV7-9 with TRBJ1-4; 9 bases are shared with TRBD1. The V and J ends lost 5 bases and 6 bases, in that order; junction bases with no gene match: 4. CDR1 and CDR2 (germline): SEHNR, FQNEAQ (reference sequence). This CDR3 contains 14 residues. The CDR3 bases are TGTGCCAGCAGCCTCGGGACAGGGTATGAAAAACTGTTTTTT. It codes for CASSLGTGYEKLFF.